This is a list of T cell receptor beta chains from one sample in a study of shared clonotypes between healthy human individuals. TCRdb keeps only in-frame clones here, not all; method: immunoSEQ multiplex PCR. The profile shows more than 2 million clones, 95% of them singletons. The sequencing input was naive CD4+ T cells sorted from blood. The receptors stem from a man between 18 and 29 years old in good health. The CDR3 runs from the conserved cysteine through the conserved F or W. D genes are given only for firm matches. Expanded clones are given a class, and other clones once, few, many or no size at all.

len: 16
d_gene: .
v_gene: TRBV27
j_gene: TRBJ2-3
abundance: .
CDR3aa: CASSLLAQRISDTQYF
CDR3nt: TGTGCCAGCAGTCTACTAGCTCAGCGAATTTCAGATACGCAGTATTTT

len: 14
d_gene: .
v_gene: TRBV9
j_gene: TRBJ1-3
abundance: .
CDR3aa: CASSVDPGSNTIYF
CDR3nt: TGTGCCAGCAGCGTAGACCCAGGATCAAACACCATATATTTT

len: 15
d_gene: TRBD1
v_gene: TRBV10-3
j_gene: TRBJ1-1
abundance: .
CDR3aa: CAITGGPQGNTEAFF
CDR3nt: TGTGCCATCACAGGGGGACCACAGGGGAACACTGAAGCTTTCTTT

len: 15
d_gene: TRBD1
v_gene: TRBV7-9
j_gene: TRBJ2-2
abundance: .
CDR3aa: CASTRGDRETGELFF
CDR3nt: TGTGCCAGCACCCGTGGGGACAGGGAAACCGGGGAGCTGTTTTTT

len: 15
d_gene: TRBD2
v_gene: TRBV10-3
j_gene: TRBJ2-1
abundance: .
CDR3aa: CAISESGAGDHEQFF
CDR3nt: TGTGCCATCAGTGAGTCGGGAGCGGGAGATCATGAGCAGTTCTTC

len: 13
d_gene: .
v_gene: TRBV14
j_gene: TRBJ2-1
abundance: .
CDR3aa: CASTFGAYNEQFF
CDR3nt: TGTGCCAGCACTTTTGGGGCCTACAATGAGCAGTTCTTC

len: 13
d_gene: .
v_gene: TRBV2
j_gene: TRBJ1-1
abundance: .
CDR3aa: CASSVGGITEAFF
CDR3nt: TGTGCCAGCAGTGTGGGGGGGATTACTGAAGCTTTCTTT

len: 15
d_gene: .
v_gene: TRBV4-2
j_gene: TRBJ2-7
abundance: few
CDR3aa: CASSQENRDSYEQYF
CDR3nt: TGTGCCAGCAGCCAAGAGAACAGGGATTCCTACGAGCAGTACTTC

len: 15
d_gene: .
v_gene: TRBV6-5
j_gene: TRBJ2-1
abundance: once
CDR3aa: CASSKTGLSYNEQFF
CDR3nt: TGTGCCAGCAGCAAGACGGGACTCTCCTACAATGAGCAGTTCTTC

len: 17
d_gene: TRBD2
v_gene: TRBV7-8
j_gene: TRBJ2-7
abundance: .
CDR3aa: CASSWTSGGYHSYEQYF
CDR3nt: TGTGCCAGCAGCTGGACTAGCGGGGGATACCACTCCTACGAGCAGTACTTC

len: 15
d_gene: TRBD1
v_gene: TRBV5-4
j_gene: TRBJ2-3
abundance: .
CDR3aa: CASSLAAGGTDTQYF
CDR3nt: TGTGCCAGCAGCTTGGCCGCAGGGGGCACGGATACGCAGTATTTT

len: 19
d_gene: .
v_gene: TRBV5-6
j_gene: TRBJ1-6
abundance: once
CDR3aa: CASSSTILGASSYNSPLHF
CDR3nt: TGTGCCAGCAGCTCCACCATTCTCGGTGCGAGCTCCTATAATTCACCCCTCCACTTT

len: 14
d_gene: .
v_gene: TRBV10-3
j_gene: TRBJ1-1
abundance: .
CDR3aa: CAISDGVANPEAFF
CDR3nt: TGTGCCATCAGTGACGGGGTGGCAAACCCTGAAGCTTTCTTT

len: 10
d_gene: .
v_gene: TRBV5-8
j_gene: TRBJ2-5
abundance: .
CDR3aa: CASSSETQYF
CDR3nt: TGTGCCAGCAGCTCGGAGACCCAGTACTTC

len: 13
d_gene: .
v_gene: TRBV6-5
j_gene: TRBJ1-6
abundance: .
CDR3aa: CASRTRDNSPLHF
CDR3nt: TGTGCCAGCAGGACACGGGATAATTCACCCCTCCACTTT

len: 16
d_gene: .
v_gene: TRBV11-2
j_gene: TRBJ2-7
abundance: .
CDR3aa: CASSSGQGPRNYEQYF
CDR3nt: TGTGCCAGCAGCTCGGGGCAGGGTCCCCGAAACTACGAGCAGTACTTC

len: 11
d_gene: .
v_gene: TRBV2
j_gene: TRBJ2-7
abundance: .
CDR3aa: CASSATYEQYF
CDR3nt: TGTGCCAGCAGCGCTACCTACGAGCAGTACTTC